These 21 T cell receptor beta chains were sequenced from one sample in a study of OX40 agonist ivuxolimab in advanced cancers. Sequencing used immunoSEQ multiplex PCR; TCRdb keeps in-frame clones, though not all of them. The sample lists 75,000 to 100,000 clones; 92% were seen once. The specimen comprised CD4+ or CD8+ T cells sorted from blood, sampled in a trial of the OX40 agonist ivuxolimab. The receptors were sampled from an adult with an advanced solid tumor such as melanoma, head and neck, liver or kidney cancer.

The chain carries TRBV9 and TRBJ2-7, with 9 bases matching TRBD2. The CDR3 has 14 amino acids. Germline CDR1 is SGDLS and CDR2 is YYNGEE. J gave up 2 bases and V 4 bases, and 4 bases lay outside the gene matches. The CDR3 here is CASSIAGETYEQYF. CDR3 DNA: TGTGCCAGCAGCATAGCGGGAGAGACCTACGAGCAGTACTTC.

The V call is TRBV10-3, the J call TRBJ1-1; 8 nucleotides align to TRBD1. There are 18 residues in the CDR3. J lost 0 bases, V lost 2 bases, and 11 bases had no gene match. Germline CDR1 and CDR2: ENHRY and SYGVKD. The CDR3 protein is CAISEPDRVVSMNTEAFF. CDR3 DNA: TGTGCCATCAGTGAGCCGGACAGGGTTGTGTCTATGAACACTGAAGCTTTCTTT.

The rearrangement uses TRBV7-2 and TRBJ1-2; 7 nucleotides align to TRBD1. Looked up from germline, CDR1 is SGHTA and CDR2 is FQGNSA. CDR3 length: 14 residues. Losses at the gene ends were 5 bases for V and 5 bases for J; bases not matched to a gene: 8. The CDR3 protein is CASSMTGRTYGYTF. The CDR3 bases are TGTGCCAGCAGCATGACAGGGAGGACGTATGGCTACACCTTC.

The chain links TRBV7-8 to TRBJ2-3; 11 bases match TRBD2. The CDR3 extends over 15 amino acids. Germline-derived CDR1 and CDR2 are SGHVS and FQNEAQ. Germline trimming cut 6 bases from V and 2 bases from J; bases unmatched to any gene: 4. The CDR3 protein is CASRRLAGLTDTQYF. The CDR3 DNA reads TGTGCCAGCAGGCGACTAGCGGGGCTCACAGATACGCAGTATTTT.

CDR3: CASKERAPSTDTQYF. CDR3 nucleotides: TGTGCCAGCAAAGAGCGGGCCCCTAGCACAGATACGCAGTATTTT. J is TRBJ2-3 and V is TRBV27; D might be TRBD2 (6 bases). Germline loops: CDR1 MNHEY, CDR2 SMNVEV (reference sequence). The V end lost 7 bases, the J end lost 0 bases, and 14 bases lay between the germline ends. CDR3 length: 15 residues.

V and J are TRBV9 and TRBJ2-3; no reliable D call. This CDR3 contains 15 residues. Germline V gene data show CDR1 as SGDLS and CDR2 as YYNGEE. The V end lost 0 bases, the J end lost 1 base, and 9 bases lay between the germline ends. In DNA, the CDR3 is TGTGCCAGCAGCGTAGTCAGCTCCCGCACAGATACGCAGTATTTT. It yields the protein CASSVVSSRTDTQYF. The entire variable domain, with the rest obtained from reference TRBV9 and TRBJ2-3, is as follows: DSGVTQTPKHLITATGQRVTLRCSPRSGDLSVYWYQQSLDQGLQFLIQYYNGEERAKGNILERFSAQQFPDLHSELNLSSLELGDSALYFCASSVVSSRTDTQYFGPGTRLTVL.

The chain combines TRBV11-2 with TRBJ2-5; unclear D gene. CDR1 SGHAT and CDR2 FQNNGV come from the germline V gene. This CDR3 spans 15 amino acids. V shed 0 bases and J shed 3 bases, with 11 bases lying between them. CDR3 bases: TGTGCCAGCAGCTTAGAATCTGGATCCAAAGAGACCCAGTACTTC. Amino acid sequence: CASSLESGSKETQYF.

CDR3 amino acids: CASSSWERDVDEQFF. In nucleotides, the CDR3 is TGTGCCAGCAGCTCTTGGGAGCGGGATGTCGATGAGCAGTTCTTC. The chain combines TRBV5-4 with TRBJ2-1; 7 nucleotides agree with TRBD2. CDR3 length equals 15 residues. V lost 3 bases to trimming and J lost 8 bases; unmatched junction nucleotides: 11. The germline gives CDR1 SGHNT, CDR2 YYREEE (reference sequence). Complete variable domain (other parts from reference TRBV5-4 and TRBJ2-1): ETGVTQSPTHLIKTRGQQVTLRCSSQSGHNTVSWYQQALGQGPQFIFQYYREEENGRGNFPPRFSGLQFPNYSSELNVNALELDDSALYLCASSSWERDVDEQFFGPGTRLTVL.

The chain recombines TRBV9 with TRBJ1-1; D remains unclear. The germline V gene has CDR1 SGDLS and CDR2 YYNGEE. The CDR3 runs to 13 residues. Trimming cost V 0 bases and J 4 bases, with 7 bases left between them. CDR3 coding DNA: TGTGCCAGCAGCGTAGATCTTGGCACTGAAGCTTTCTTT. The encoded protein is CASSVDLGTEAFF. Full variable domain (outside the CDR3, taken from reference TRBV9 and TRBJ1-1): DSGVTQTPKHLITATGQRVTLRCSPRSGDLSVYWYQQSLDQGLQFLIQYYNGEERAKGNILERFSAQQFPDLHSELNLSSLELGDSALYFCASSVDLGTEAFFGQGTRLTVV.

The chain joins TRBV28 to TRBJ2-1, with D unclear. The CDR3 covers 13 residues. Looked up from germline, CDR1 is MDHEN and CDR2 is SYDVKM. V lost 4 bases, J lost 5 bases, and 9 bases lay in between. In nucleotides, the CDR3 is TGTGCCAGCAGTTGGAAAAAGGACAATGAGCAGTTCTTC. It codes for CASSWKKDNEQFF.

Concerning this clone itself: Other nucleotide sequences from this sample produce the same CDR3. The rearrangement links TRBV9 to TRBJ2-7; 8 nucleotides align to TRBD2. The CDR3 covers 14 residues. The ends lost 0 bases at V and 2 bases at J; junction bases unmatched: 1. Germline CDR1 SGDLS, CDR2 YYNGEE. The CDR3 DNA sequence: TGTGCCAGCAGCGTAGGCGGGGGGCCCTACGAGCAGTACTTC. Protein product: CASSVGGGPYEQYF.

The chain uses TRBV13 and TRBJ1-3; 8 bases fit TRBD1. Germline CDR1 is PRHDT and CDR2 is FYEKMQ (reference sequence). This CDR3 has 15 amino acids. V dropped 4 bases and J dropped 2; count of bases not matched to a gene: 4. The CDR3 nucleotides read TGTGCCAGCAGCTACAGGGGGGAGGCTGGAAACACCATATATTTT. This translates into CASSYRGEAGNTIYF.

The chain employs TRBV6-1 and TRBJ2-7, with D possibly matching TRBD2 (5 bases). Germline V CDR1 and CDR2: MNHNS, SASEGT. The CDR3 loop spans 13 amino acids. With 5 bases removed from V and 0 bases from J, the gap between germline ends came to 8 bases. For the CDR3, the DNA is TGTGCCAGCAGTTTAGCGAGCTCCTACGAGCAGTACTTC. It codes for CASSLASSYEQYF.

The V call is TRBV11-2, the J call TRBJ2-1; 9 bases agree with TRBD1. V lost 0 bases to trimming and J lost 9 bases; unmatched junction nucleotides: 15. This CDR3 is 18 amino acids long. The germline gives CDR1 SGHAT, CDR2 FQNNGV. The DNA for the CDR3 is TGTGCCAGCAGCTTAGAAAGTCCGGGAGGACAGGGGAGGGGTGAGCAGTTCTTC. Protein: CASSLESPGGQGRGEQFF.

The rearrangement uses TRBV7-2 and TRBJ2-7; D may be TRBD1 or TRBD2 (5 bases each). This CDR3 has 16 amino acids. Trimming left V 5 bases short and J 3 bases short, with 20 bases between. The germline V gene has CDR1 SGHTA and CDR2 FQGNSA. The CDR3 coding sequence is TGTGCCAGCAGCCCCGCCGGGACCACCTCTTTCTACGAGCAGTACTTC. This encodes CASSPAGTTSFYEQYF.

The chain carries TRBV5-4 and TRBJ1-1; D gene uncertain. Trimming shortened V by 1 base and J by 7 bases, and 17 bases separated the two germline ends. The CDR3 is 15 amino acids. CDR1 and CDR2 (germline): SGHNT, YYREEE (reference sequence). Here the CDR3 DNA reads TGTGCCAGCAGCTTGAATGGGGATGAGTCCCTTGAAGCTTTCTTT. This encodes CASSLNGDESLEAFF. The full variable domain, with the rest looked up from reference TRBV5-4 and TRBJ1-1, is ETGVTQSPTHLIKTRGQQVTLRCSSQSGHNTVSWYQQALGQGPQFIFQYYREEENGRGNFPPRFSGLQFPNYSSELNVNALELDDSALYLCASSLNGDESLEAFFGQGTRLTVV.

J is TRBJ1-2 and V is TRBV30; 9 nucleotides line up with TRBD1. The CDR3 extends over 12 amino acids. The ends lost 3 bases at V and 6 bases at J; junction bases unmatched: 2. CDR1 and CDR2 from the germline V gene are GTSNPN and SVGIG (reference sequence). This CDR3 is CAWSGTGNGYTF. The CDR3 DNA sequence: TGTGCCTGGAGCGGGACAGGGAATGGCTACACCTTC.

This chain connects TRBV7-8 to TRBJ2-7, with D unresolved. CDR1 is SGHVS and CDR2 is FQNEAQ in the germline V gene. Between the trimmed V and J ends, which lost 8 bases and 7 bases, there was a span of 21 bases. This CDR3 has 14 residues. Here the CDR3 DNA reads TGTGCCAGCGCCGGCGAAGCAGCCCCTAGGGAGCAGTACTTC. The encoded protein is CASAGEAAPREQYF.

The J gene is TRBJ1-6, the V gene TRBV4-1, with no clear D. V was shortened by 0 bases and J by 6 bases, with 9 bases between the two germline ends. The CDR3 runs to 15 residues. Germline lookup yields CDR1 MGHRA and CDR2 YSYEKL. DNA of the CDR3: TGCGCCAGCAGCCAAGAGGAGCGCCTTAATTCACCCCTCCACTTT. It is translated as CASSQEERLNSPLHF.

The table lists this clone with a few counts. This sequence joins TRBV19 and TRBJ1-2; perhaps TRBD1 as D (5 bases). The CDR3 sequence is 13 residues long. Germline values: CDR1 LNHDA, CDR2 SQIVND (reference sequence). Trimming removed 8 bases at V and 8 bases at J, with 18 bases between. The CDR3 reads CASRKGRGSGYTF. The CDR3, as DNA: TGTGCCAGTCGTAAGGGGAGAGGGAGCGGCTACACCTTC.

The chain links TRBV27 to TRBJ2-1; no reliable D call. V gave up 2 bases and J gave up 5 bases, with 7 bases separating them. Germline CDR1 MNHEY, CDR2 SMNVEV (reference sequence). The CDR3 has 13 residues. The CDR3: CASSLRRNNEQFF. CDR3 DNA: TGTGCCAGCAGTTTACGGCGGAACAATGAGCAGTTCTTC.